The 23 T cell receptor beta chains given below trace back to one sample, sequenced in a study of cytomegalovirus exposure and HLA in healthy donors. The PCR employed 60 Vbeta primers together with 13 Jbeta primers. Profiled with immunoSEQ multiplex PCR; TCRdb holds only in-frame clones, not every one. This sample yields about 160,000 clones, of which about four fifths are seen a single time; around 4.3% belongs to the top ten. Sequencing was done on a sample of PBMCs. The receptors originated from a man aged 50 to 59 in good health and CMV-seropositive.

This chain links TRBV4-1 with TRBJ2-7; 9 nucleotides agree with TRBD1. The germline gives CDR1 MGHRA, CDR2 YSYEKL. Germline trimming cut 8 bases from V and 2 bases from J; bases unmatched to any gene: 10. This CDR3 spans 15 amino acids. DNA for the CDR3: TGCGCCAGCGGATCGGGACAGGGAGGAACCTACGAGCAGTACTTC. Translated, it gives CASGSGQGGTYEQYF.

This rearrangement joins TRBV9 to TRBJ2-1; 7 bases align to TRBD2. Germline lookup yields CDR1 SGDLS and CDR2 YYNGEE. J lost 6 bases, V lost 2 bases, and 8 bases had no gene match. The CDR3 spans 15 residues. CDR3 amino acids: CASSVVAGGINEQFF. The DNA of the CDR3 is TGTGCCAGCAGCGTTGTAGCGGGTGGGATCAATGAGCAGTTCTTC.

For the CDR3, the DNA is TGTGCCAGCAAAACAGGGGTGCAGATGAACACTGAAGCTTTCTTT. Residues: CASKTGVQMNTEAFF. The rearrangement uses TRBV27 and TRBJ1-1; 7 bases are a match to TRBD1. V gave up 7 bases and J gave up 0 bases; unmatched junction bases: 8. Germline V gives CDR1 MNHEY, CDR2 SMNVEV (reference sequence). CDR3 length equals 15 residues.

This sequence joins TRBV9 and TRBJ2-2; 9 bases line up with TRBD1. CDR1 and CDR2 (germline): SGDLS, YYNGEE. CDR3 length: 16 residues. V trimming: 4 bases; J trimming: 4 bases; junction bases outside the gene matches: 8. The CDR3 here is CASSNRGQGTTGELFF. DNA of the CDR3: TGTGCCAGCAGCAACAGAGGACAGGGGACCACCGGGGAGCTGTTTTTT.

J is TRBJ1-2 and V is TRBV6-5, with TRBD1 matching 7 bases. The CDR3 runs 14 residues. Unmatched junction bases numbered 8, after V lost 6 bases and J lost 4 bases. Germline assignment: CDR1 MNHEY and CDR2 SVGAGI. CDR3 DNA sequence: TGTGCCAGCAGGCCGGGACAGCAACCCTATGGCTACACCTTC. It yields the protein CASRPGQQPYGYTF.

CDR3 loop: CASSFSGGTDTQYF. The CDR3 DNA follows: TGTGCCAGCAGCTTTTCAGGGGGGACAGATACGCAGTATTTT. This chain connects TRBV7-9 to TRBJ2-3, with D tentatively TRBD1 (7 bases). CDR1 and CDR2 from the germline V gene are SEHNR and FQNEAQ (reference sequence). V dropped 3 bases and J dropped 3 bases, with 10 bases sitting between them. The CDR3 loop spans 14 amino acids.

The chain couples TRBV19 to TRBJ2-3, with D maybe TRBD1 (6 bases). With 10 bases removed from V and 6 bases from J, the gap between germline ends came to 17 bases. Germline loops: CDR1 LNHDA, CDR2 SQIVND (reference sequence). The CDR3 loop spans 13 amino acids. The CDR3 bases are TGTGCCACCCGACAGGCCAGCCGGGATACGCAGTATTTT. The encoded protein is CATRQASRDTQYF.

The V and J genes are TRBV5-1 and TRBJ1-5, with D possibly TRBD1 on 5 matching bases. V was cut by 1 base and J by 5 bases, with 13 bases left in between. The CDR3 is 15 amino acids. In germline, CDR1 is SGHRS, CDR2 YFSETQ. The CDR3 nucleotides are TGCGCCAGCAGCTTGAGTACAGGAACCGATCAGCCCCAGCATTTT. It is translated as CASSLSTGTDQPQHF.

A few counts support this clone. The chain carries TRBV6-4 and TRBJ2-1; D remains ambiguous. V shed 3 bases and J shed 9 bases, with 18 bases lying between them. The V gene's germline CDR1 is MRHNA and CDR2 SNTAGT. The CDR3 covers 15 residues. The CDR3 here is CASSEVGDHPREQFF. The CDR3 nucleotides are TGTGCCAGCAGTGAGGTTGGAGACCATCCCCGTGAGCAGTTCTTC.

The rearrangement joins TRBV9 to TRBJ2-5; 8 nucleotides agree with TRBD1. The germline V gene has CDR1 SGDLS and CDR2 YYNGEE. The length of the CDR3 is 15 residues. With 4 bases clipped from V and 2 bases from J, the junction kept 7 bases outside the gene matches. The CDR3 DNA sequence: TGTGCCAGCAGCCCCACAGGGGGGCGACAAGAGACCCAGTACTTC. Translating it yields CASSPTGGRQETQYF.

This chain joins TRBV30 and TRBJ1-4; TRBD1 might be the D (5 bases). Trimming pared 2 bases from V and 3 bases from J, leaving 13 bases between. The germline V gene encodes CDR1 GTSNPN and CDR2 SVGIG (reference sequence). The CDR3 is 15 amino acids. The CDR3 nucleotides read TGTGCCTGGAGTAACGGTCAGGGATCTAATGAAAAACTGTTTTTT. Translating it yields CAWSNGQGSNEKLFF. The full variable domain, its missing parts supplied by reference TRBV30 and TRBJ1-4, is SQTIHQWPATLVQPVGSPLSLECTVEGTSNPNLYWYRQAAGRGLQLLFYSVGIGQISSEVPQNLSASRPQDRQFILSSKKLLLSDSGFYLCAWSNGQGSNEKLFFGSGTQLSVL.

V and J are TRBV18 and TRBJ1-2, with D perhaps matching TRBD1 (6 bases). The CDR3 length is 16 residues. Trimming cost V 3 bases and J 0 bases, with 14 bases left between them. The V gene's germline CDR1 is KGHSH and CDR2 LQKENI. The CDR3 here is CASSPLGQLTNYGYTF. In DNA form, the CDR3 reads TGTGCCAGCTCACCTCTCGGACAGTTGACTAACTATGGCTACACCTTC.

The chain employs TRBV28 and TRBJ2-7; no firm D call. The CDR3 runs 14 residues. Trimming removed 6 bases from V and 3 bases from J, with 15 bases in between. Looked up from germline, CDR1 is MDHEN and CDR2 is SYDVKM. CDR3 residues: CASRSPPGFYEQYF. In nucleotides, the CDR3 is TGTGCCAGCAGATCCCCCCCCGGGTTCTACGAGCAGTACTTC.

DNA for the CDR3: TGTGCCAGTACCATACAGGGGTCCCCTAATGAAAAACTGTTTTTT. It specifies CASTIQGSPNEKLFF. This chain connects TRBV28 to TRBJ1-4; TRBD1 aligns across 7 bases. The CDR3 is 15 amino acids. The V gene's germline CDR1 is MDHEN and CDR2 SYDVKM. Losses at the gene ends were 9 bases for V and 3 bases for J; bases not matched to a gene: 10.

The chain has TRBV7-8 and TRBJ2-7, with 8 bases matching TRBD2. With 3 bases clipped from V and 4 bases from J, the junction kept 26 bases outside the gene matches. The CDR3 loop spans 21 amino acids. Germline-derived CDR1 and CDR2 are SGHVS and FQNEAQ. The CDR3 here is CASSFKPAGTRFIPGSYEQYF. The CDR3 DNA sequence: TGTGCCAGCAGCTTTAAGCCCGCCGGGACTAGATTCATCCCCGGGTCTTACGAGCAGTACTTC.

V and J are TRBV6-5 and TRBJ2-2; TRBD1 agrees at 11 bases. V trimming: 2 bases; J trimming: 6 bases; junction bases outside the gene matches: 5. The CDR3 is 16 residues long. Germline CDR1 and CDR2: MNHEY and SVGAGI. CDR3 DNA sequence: TGTGCCAGCAGTTACCGGGACAGGGGGTGGTCCGGGGAGCTGTTTTTT. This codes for CASSYRDRGWSGELFF.

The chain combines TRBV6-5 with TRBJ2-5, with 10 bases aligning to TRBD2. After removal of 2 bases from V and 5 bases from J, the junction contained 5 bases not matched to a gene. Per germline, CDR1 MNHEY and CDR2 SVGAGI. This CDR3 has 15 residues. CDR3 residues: CASSYQRGGRETQYF. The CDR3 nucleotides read TGTGCCAGCAGTTACCAGCGGGGGGGCCGGGAGACCCAGTACTTC.

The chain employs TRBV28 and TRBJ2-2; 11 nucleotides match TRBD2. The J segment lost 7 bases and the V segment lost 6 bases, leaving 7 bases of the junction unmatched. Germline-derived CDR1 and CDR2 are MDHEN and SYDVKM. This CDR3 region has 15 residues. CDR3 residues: CASSSIAGGSGELFF. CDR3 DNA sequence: TGTGCCAGCAGCTCGATAGCGGGAGGGAGCGGGGAGCTGTTTTTT.

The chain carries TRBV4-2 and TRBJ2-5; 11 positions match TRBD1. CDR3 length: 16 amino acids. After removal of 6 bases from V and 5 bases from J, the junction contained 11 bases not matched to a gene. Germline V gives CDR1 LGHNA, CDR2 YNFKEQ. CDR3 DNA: TGTGCCAGCAGACCCGGGACAGGGGGTTCCGGGGAGACCCAGTACTTC. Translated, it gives CASRPGTGGSGETQYF.

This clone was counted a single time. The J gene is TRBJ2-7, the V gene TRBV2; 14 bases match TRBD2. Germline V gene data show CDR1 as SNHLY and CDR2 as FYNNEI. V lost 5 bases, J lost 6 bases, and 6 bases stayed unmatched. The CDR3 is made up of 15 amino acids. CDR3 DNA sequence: TGTGCCAGCAGTCCACGACTAGCGGGAGGGCCCGAGCAGTACTTC. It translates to CASSPRLAGGPEQYF.

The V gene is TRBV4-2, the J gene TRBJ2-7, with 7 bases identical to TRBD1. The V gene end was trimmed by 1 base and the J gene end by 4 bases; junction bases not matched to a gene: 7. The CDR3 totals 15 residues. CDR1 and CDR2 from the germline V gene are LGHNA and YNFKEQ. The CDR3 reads CASSQALQGLYEQYF. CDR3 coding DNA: TGTGCCAGCAGCCAAGCCTTACAGGGGTTGTACGAGCAGTACTTC.

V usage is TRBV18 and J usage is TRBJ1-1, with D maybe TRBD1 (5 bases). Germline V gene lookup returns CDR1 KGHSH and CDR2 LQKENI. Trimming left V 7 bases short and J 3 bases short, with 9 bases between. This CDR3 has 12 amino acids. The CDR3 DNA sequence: TGTGCCAGCTTACGGGGGGACACTGAAGCTTTCTTT. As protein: CASLRGDTEAFF.

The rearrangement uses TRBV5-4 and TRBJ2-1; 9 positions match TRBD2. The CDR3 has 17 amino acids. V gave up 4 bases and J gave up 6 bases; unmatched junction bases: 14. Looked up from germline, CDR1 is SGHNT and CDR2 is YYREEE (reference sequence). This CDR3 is CASSPPGGRASGNEQFF. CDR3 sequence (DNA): TGTGCCAGCAGCCCCCCCGGCGGGAGGGCTTCGGGCAATGAGCAGTTCTTC.